Listed below are T cell receptor beta chains from one sample, sequenced in a study of sequential checkpoint blockade in melanoma. Clones were sequenced by immunoSEQ multiplex PCR, and TCRdb holds only the in-frame ones, with some missing. The repertoire has roughly 8,800 clones, approximately 56% of them found once; the top ten carry roughly 40%. The material was CD8+ T cells sorted from blood (inferred from file names), obtained from a patient given nivolumab and ipilimumab in sequence. These receptors were collected from a human donor with melanoma. The conserved cysteine and the conserved F or W are not part of the CDR3 here. Fields, in order: J gene, V gene, CDR3 protein.

J: TRBJ2-7; V: TRBV7-8; CDR3: ASSSTGVSSYEQY
J: TRBJ2-3; V: TRBV9; CDR3: ASSAGLAVADTQY
J: TRBJ1-3; V: TRBV7-9; CDR3: ASSVTGGAGNTIY
J: TRBJ1-4; V: TRBV7-9; CDR3: ASSLQGGGEKLF
J: TRBJ1-4; V: TRBV6-6; CDR3: ASSYSGTNEKLF
J: TRBJ1-1; V: TRBV6-6; CDR3: ASSMMPTVEAF
J: TRBJ2-1; V: TRBV19; CDR3: ASSLEGGAEQF
J: TRBJ2-1; V: TRBV9; CDR3: ASSPESSYNEQF
J: TRBJ1-5; V: TRBV5-5; CDR3: ASSLVRTEYQPQH
J: TRBJ2-1; V: TRBV7-9; CDR3: ASSLPSGGPNNEQF
J: TRBJ1-2; V: TRBV6-6; CDR3: ASSYSTGLSGYT
J: TRBJ1-1; V: TRBV30; CDR3: AWSVTGSTEAF
J: TRBJ1-2; V: TRBV12-5; CDR3: ASGLGQNYGYT
J: TRBJ1-1; V: TRBV7-8; CDR3: ASSSKDRENTEAF
J: TRBJ2-5; V: TRBV5-1; CDR3: ASSLEGPQETQY
J: TRBJ1-5; V: TRBV28; CDR3: ASSLSRRDYSNQPQH
J: TRBJ2-1; V: TRBV2; CDR3: ASSRDRDYNEQF
J: TRBJ2-1; V: TRBV4-3; CDR3: ASSQDLTGTGTYNEQF
J: TRBJ2-7; V: TRBV29-1; CDR3: SVLTGYHEQY
J: TRBJ1-5; V: TRBV19; CDR3: ASSRPHAGLNQPQH
J: TRBJ1-1; V: TRBV6-5; CDR3: ASSQGSTEAF
J: TRBJ1-2; V: TRBV7-2; CDR3: ASSLGGTFYGYT
J: TRBJ1-1; V: TRBV5-8; CDR3: ASSLADSWNTEAF
J: TRBJ2-2; V: TRBV11-2; CDR3: ASSPGLGRNTGELF
J: TRBJ2-3; V: TRBV28; CDR3: ASSSLLEAGGTDTQY
J: TRBJ2-7; V: TRBV7-2; CDR3: ASSTPGLAGGPWEQY
J: TRBJ2-7; V: TRBV2; CDR3: ASTGTGGDEQY
J: TRBJ2-2; V: TRBV4-1; CDR3: ASSPKQGTGELF
J: TRBJ1-1; V: TRBV6-4; CDR3: ASSDGDFDEAF
J: TRBJ1-2; V: TRBV5-4; CDR3: ASSLEGGAPSYGYT
J: TRBJ2-3; V: TRBV2; CDR3: ASAGGTDTQY
J: TRBJ2-7; V: TRBV11-2; CDR3: ASSYLAAYEQY
J: TRBJ1-1; V: TRBV6-5; CDR3: ASSYGQENTEAF
J: TRBJ2-4; V: TRBV4-3; CDR3: ASSQDIGRGRLDIQY
J: TRBJ1-1; V: TRBV4-1; CDR3: ASSQFGTGITEAF
J: TRBJ2-7; V: TRBV7-9; CDR3: ASSSTSGQGNYEQY
J: TRBJ2-2; V: TRBV7-8; CDR3: ASSLPGQGARGTGELF
J: TRBJ1-1; V: TRBV29-1; CDR3: SVVPRGTEAF
J: TRBJ2-7; V: TRBV28; CDR3: ASSPRLAGGFSYEQY
J: TRBJ2-3; V: TRBV5-5; CDR3: ASSSSSRTDTQY
J: TRBJ2-7; V: TRBV19; CDR3: ASSWGPGPYEQY
J: TRBJ1-1; V: TRBV4-3; CDR3: ASSPGQGRKNTEAF
J: TRBJ1-5; V: TRBV7-8; CDR3: ASSLEGNSNQPQH
J: TRBJ1-5; V: TRBV4-1; CDR3: ASSQVTSGVNQPQH
J: TRBJ1-4; V: TRBV4-3; CDR3: ASSHGSRLMNEKLF
J: TRBJ2-3; V: TRBV10-3; CDR3: AISDLAGGPGGADTQY
J: TRBJ2-3; V: TRBV30; CDR3: AWRTRGARDTQY
J: TRBJ1-3; V: TRBV9; CDR3: ASSVAGSGNTIY
J: TRBJ2-1; V: TRBV9; CDR3: ASSLTGGSYNEQF